Listed below are T cell receptor beta chains from one sample, sequenced in a study of T cell responses to AZD1222 COVID-19 vaccine. The protocol was immunoSEQ multiplex PCR, while the TCRdb copy is restricted to in-frame clones and leaves out a portion. Of around 100,000 clones listed, over 75% are singletons. The sequencing used peripheral blood, collected 28 days after the second AZD1222 dose. All receptors come from an adult who received the AZD1222 COVID-19 vaccine. CDR3s include the opening cysteine and the closing phenylalanine or tryptophan. A D gene is named only where the DNA matches it firmly. Clone size is given for some rows only: seen once, a few or many times, or a class if the clone is expanded.

NA,TRBV6-2/TRBV6-3,NA,TRBJ1-5,CASSLRANQPQHF,TGTGCCAGCAGTTTGAGGGCCAATCAGCCCCAGCATTTT
NA,TRBV5-1,NA,TRBJ2-4,CASSLDPGSPPGHF,TGCGCCAGCAGCTTGGACCCCGGGAGCCCCCCTGGCCACTTC
NA,TRBV6-5,NA,TRBJ1-5,CASGTVGGTNQPQHF,TGTGCCAGCGGAACGGTCGGGGGGACCAATCAGCCCCAGCATTTT
NA,TRBV10-3,TRBD1,TRBJ2-7,CAISLGQGNFDEQYF,TGTGCCATCAGTTTAGGACAGGGCAATTTCGACGAGCAGTACTTC
NA,TRBV2,NA,TRBJ2-3,CASSGKGLGDTQYF,TGTGCCAGCAGTGGGAAGGGGTTGGGGGATACGCAGTATTTT
NA,TRBV29-1,NA,TRBJ2-5,CSVRSSGETQYF,TGCAGCGTCCGCAGTAGCGGAGAGACCCAGTACTTC
NA,TRBV2,TRBD2,TRBJ2-3,CASTRLAGGLNTDTQYF,TGTGCCAGCACTCGGCTAGCGGGGGGGCTAAACACAGATACGCAGTATTTT
NA,TRBV7-3,NA,TRBJ2-6,CASSSWAGWGGANVLTF,TGTGCCAGCAGCTCCTGGGCAGGTTGGGGTGGGGCCAACGTCCTGACTTTC
NA,TRBV29-1,NA,TRBJ1-1,CSVVILGAFF,TGCAGCGTTGTGATCCTCGGGGCTTTCTTT
NA,TRBV28,NA,TRBJ2-7,CASSSGTGWSYEQYF,TGTGCCAGCAGTAGCGGGACAGGATGGTCCTACGAGCAGTACTTC
NA,TRBV14,TRBD1,TRBJ1-1,CASSQFHQPGQKAFF,TGTGCCAGCAGCCAATTTCACCAACCGGGACAGAAAGCTTTCTTT
NA,TRBV7-9,NA,TRBJ2-7,CASSPTQRFSSYEQYF,TGTGCCAGCAGCCCAACCCAGAGATTTAGTTCCTACGAGCAGTACTTC
NA,TRBV21-1,NA,TRBJ2-7,CASKKSGYEQYF,TGTGCCAGCAAGAAGAGCGGCTACGAGCAGTACTTC
once,TRBV9,TRBD2,TRBJ2-1,CASNGGDSYNEQFF,TGTGCCAGCAACGGGGGGGACTCCTACAATGAGCAGTTCTTC
NA,TRBV14,TRBD2,TRBJ2-1,CASSLTPPGLAENEQFF,TGTGCCAGCAGCCTGACTCCCCCGGGACTAGCGGAGAATGAGCAGTTCTTC
NA,TRBV12-3/TRBV12-4,NA,TRBJ2-7,CASSSGPREQYF,TGTGCCAGCAGCAGCGGACCGAGAGAGCAGTACTTC
NA,TRBV25-1,NA,TRBJ2-3,CASSEVRSTDTQYF,TGTGCCAGCAGCGAGGTCCGGTCCACAGATACGCAGTATTTT